These 31 T cell receptor beta chains originate from one sample sequenced in a study of vaccination effects on CD4 cells after COVID-19. No antigen has been identified for these receptors. Repertoires were generated with immunoSEQ multiplex PCR, while TCRdb's copy carries only in-frame clones and drops some. Altogether approximately 74,000 clones are present, 60% to 75% being singletons, with the ten largest covering around 2.9%. ViraFEST assay sequencing came after antigen-specific CD4+ T cells were expanded with viral peptide pools. Upon completion of under eleven days in culture, CD4+ T cells were isolated. Recipients of the vaccine had no prior SARS-CoV-2 infection and negative nucleocapsid antibodies. The input for sequencing was CD4+ T cells from PBMCs cultured with HCoV-NL63 spike peptides, taken before COVID-19 vaccination. These receptors all come from a human donor who received a COVID-19 vaccine.

This chain uses TRBV2 with TRBJ2-7; perhaps TRBD1 as D (6 bases). The CDR3 is 12 amino acids. The germline V gene encodes CDR1 SNHLY and CDR2 FYNNEI. Trimming took 7 bases from V and 2 from J, leaving 9 bases between them. This CDR3 reads CASKRDTYEQYV. DNA of the CDR3: TGTGCCAGCAAAAGGGACACCTACGAGCAGTACGTC.

The chain carries TRBV7-2 and TRBJ1-2; possible D gene TRBD1, 6 bases. Germline CDR1 is SGHTA and CDR2 is FQGNSA. The CDR3 covers 15 residues. V lost 1 base and J lost 6, with 15 bases in between. CDR3 nucleotides: TGTGCCAGCAGCTTAGTGTTCGGGACACCGGATGGCTACACCTTC. Amino acid sequence: CASSLVFGTPDGYTF.

The chain carries TRBV5-1 and TRBJ1-3; D might be TRBD1 (5 bases). Germline CDR1 reads SGHRS; CDR2 reads YFSETQ. The ends were cut back, 1 base at V and 2 bases at J, with 7 bases in the middle. The CDR3 has 14 amino acids. CDR3 residues: CASSLSGTGNTIYF. CDR3 nucleotides: TGCGCCAGCAGCTTGTCAGGGACTGGAAACACCATATATTTT.

This chain uses TRBV5-1 with TRBJ2-3, with 14 bases aligning to TRBD2. Germline CDR1 and CDR2: SGHRS and YFSETQ. The V segment lost 1 base and the J segment 0 bases; nucleotides outside the gene matches: 10. This CDR3 region has 20 residues. The CDR3 bases are TGCGCCAGCAGCTTGCGCCTCGGGACTAGCGGGGGAGCTAGCACAGATACGCAGTATTTT. Translation: CASSLRLGTSGGASTDTQYF.

This chain uses TRBV5-1 with TRBJ1-6, with D uncertain. The CDR3 runs 14 residues. Trimming shortened V by 4 bases and J by 10 bases, and 15 bases separated the two germline ends. CDR1 and CDR2 (germline): SGHRS, YFSETQ. CDR3: CASSIDTTISPLHF. The CDR3 DNA reads as TGCGCCAGCAGCATCGACACCACTATCTCACCCCTCCACTTT.

The V gene is TRBV19, the J gene TRBJ2-2; 11 positions match TRBD1. The V and J ends lost 10 bases and 4 bases, in that order; junction bases with no gene match: 8. The germline CDR1 and CDR2 sequences are LNHDA and SQIVND (reference sequence). CDR3 length: 15 amino acids. CDR3 sequence (DNA): TGTGCCACCAGTAGGGGGACAGGGGGCACCGGGGAGCTGTTTTTT. Protein product: CATSRGTGGTGELFF.

This sequence joins TRBV7-2 and TRBJ1-2, with 7 bases matching TRBD1. Germline V gives CDR1 SGHTA, CDR2 FQGNSA. The ends lost 4 bases at V and 2 bases at J; junction bases unmatched: 10. This CDR3 is 16 amino acids long. The CDR3 coding sequence is TGTGCCAGCAGCTCGGCCCCCAAGACAGGGAACTATGGCTACACCTTC. Its protein is CASSSAPKTGNYGYTF.

This rearrangement joins TRBV18 to TRBJ1-1; TRBD1 is a possible D gene (6 bases). This CDR3 is built from 14 residues. V was pared by 3 bases and J by 5 bases, with 13 bases between. In germline, CDR1 is KGHSH, CDR2 LQKENI. The CDR3 sequence: CASSPQEGGTEAFF. CDR3 DNA sequence: TGTGCCAGCTCACCCCAGGAGGGGGGGACTGAAGCTTTCTTT.

The chain has TRBV19 and TRBJ2-3; 15 bases fit TRBD2. Germline V gives CDR1 LNHDA, CDR2 SQIVND (reference sequence). The CDR3 loop spans 17 amino acids. Germline trimming cut 6 bases from V and 5 bases from J; bases unmatched to any gene: 9. CDR3 residues: CASSRGLAGGPRDTQYF. The CDR3 DNA is TGTGCCAGTAGCCGCGGACTAGCGGGGGGGCCGCGAGATACGCAGTATTTT.

This clone was detected only once. The chain is built from TRBV19 and TRBJ1-2; possibly TRBD1 for D (5 bases). The CDR3 extends over 16 amino acids. V was clipped by 7 bases and J by 5 bases, with 23 bases between them. Per the germline V gene, CDR1 is LNHDA and CDR2 is SQIVND (reference sequence). This chain's CDR3 is CASKSVAGRNFYGYTF. The CDR3, as DNA: TGTGCCAGTAAGTCAGTGGCAGGGAGGAATTTTTATGGCTACACCTTC.

This clone was recorded once. V gene TRBV7-3 combines with J gene TRBJ2-1; 11 nucleotides agree with TRBD2. CDR3 length equals 17 residues. Per germline, CDR1 SGHTA and CDR2 FQGTGA. Trimming removed 1 base from V and 1 base from J; junction bases left unmatched: 3. The CDR3 coding sequence is TGTGCCAGCAGCTTAATTGGGACTAGCGGTTCCTACAATGAGCAGTTCTTC. Protein sequence: CASSLIGTSGSYNEQFF.

The chain employs TRBV6-5 and TRBJ2-2, with D uncertain. The CDR3 runs 16 residues. Looked up from germline, CDR1 is MNHEY and CDR2 is SVGAGI. Trimming removed 1 base from V and 0 bases from J, with 9 bases in between. The CDR3: CASSYWRDTNTGELFF. The CDR3 coding sequence is TGTGCCAGCAGTTACTGGAGAGATACGAACACCGGGGAGCTGTTTTTT.

This clone has a handful of counts. The chain carries TRBV10-2 and TRBJ2-7; 10 bases match TRBD1. Germline CDR1 reads WSHSY; CDR2 reads SAAADI. V gave up 6 bases and J gave up 5 bases; unmatched junction bases: 10. This CDR3 region has 15 residues. The CDR3 DNA reads as TGCGCCAGCAGATCAACCGCCGGGACAGGGGACGAGCAGTACGTC. It encodes CASRSTAGTGDEQYV.

This sequence joins TRBV29-1 and TRBJ2-1, with D unresolved. Germline values: CDR1 SQVTM, CDR2 ANQGSEA. V shed 4 bases and J shed 3 bases, with 16 bases lying between them. CDR3 length: 15 amino acids. The CDR3 coding sequence is TGCAGCGTTGTCCCAAGCCTAGTTGGCTACAATGAGCAGTTCTTC. Amino acid sequence: CSVVPSLVGYNEQFF.

The rearrangement uses TRBV7-8 and TRBJ1-5, with D possibly TRBD1 on 6 matching bases. From germline, CDR1 is SGHVS and CDR2 FQNEAQ. The V end was cut by 5 bases, the J end by 3 bases, with 14 bases between. The CDR3 contains 15 residues. CDR3 amino acids: CASSADRDYNQPQHF. As DNA, the CDR3 is TGTGCCAGCAGCGCGGACAGAGACTACAATCAGCCCCAGCATTTT. The full variable domain, its missing parts supplied by reference TRBV7-8 and TRBJ1-5, is GAGVSQSPRYKVAKRGQDVALRCDPISGHVSLFWYQQALGQGPEFLTYFQNEAQLDKSGLPSDRFFAERPEGSVSTLKIQRTQQEDSAVYLCASSADRDYNQPQHFGDGTRLSIL.

The rearrangement uses TRBV24-1 and TRBJ2-7; 7 bases agree with TRBD2. With V trimmed by 6 bases and J by 6 bases, 16 bases remained unmatched. The CDR3 is 16 amino acids. CDR1 is KGHDR and CDR2 is SFDVKD in the germline V gene. The CDR3, as DNA: TGTGCCACCAGTTCCGGATGGGGAGGGACCTCTTCCGAGCAGTACGTC. This encodes CATSSGWGGTSSEQYV.

This clone was seen a handful of times. This chain connects TRBV7-3 to TRBJ2-5; TRBD1 agrees at 7 bases. In germline, CDR1 is SGHTA, CDR2 FQGTGA. This CDR3 has 15 amino acids. The ends lost 0 bases at V and 5 bases at J; junction bases unmatched: 6. This CDR3 is CASSLTGTVTETQYF. The CDR3 nucleotides are TGTGCCAGCAGCTTAACCGGGACAGTGACCGAGACCCAGTACTTC.

V is TRBV21-1 and J is TRBJ2-2; the D segment call TRBD2 is taken from the table without a DNA check. TRBV21-1 has pseudogene status. The CDR3 is made up of 13 amino acids. This CDR3 reads CASCNGGRGELFF. Written as DNA, the CDR3 is TGTGCCAGCTGCAACGGGGGTCGAGGAGAGCTGTTTTTT.

This chain joins TRBV4-1 and TRBJ2-6; D might be TRBD1 (6 bases). The CDR3 extends over 17 amino acids. The germline V gene encodes CDR1 MGHRA and CDR2 YSYEKL. V dropped 3 bases and J dropped 4 bases, with 16 bases sitting between them. The chain's CDR3 is CASSQSEQGSGANVLTF. As DNA, the CDR3 is TGCGCCAGCAGCCAGTCCGAACAGGGATCCGGGGCCAACGTCCTGACTTTC.

The chain couples TRBV24-1 to TRBJ2-3; 7 bases match TRBD2. The CDR3 spans 16 residues. The germline V gene has CDR1 KGHDR and CDR2 SFDVKD. Germline trimming cut 0 bases from V and 0 bases from J; bases unmatched to any gene: 2. For the CDR3, the DNA is TGTGCCACCAGTGATTTGGGGACTACTAGCACAGATACGCAGTATTTT. This encodes CATSDLGTTSTDTQYF.

CDR3 amino acids: CASNEILSGANVLTF. DNA of the CDR3: TGTGCCAGCAATGAGATACTCTCTGGGGCCAACGTCCTGACTTTC. The gene calls are TRBV7-9 and TRBJ2-6; no definite D call. In germline, CDR1 is SEHNR, CDR2 FQNEAQ (reference sequence). The CDR3 consists of 15 residues. V was trimmed by 7 bases and J by 0 bases, leaving 10 bases between them.

The chain couples TRBV12-3 or TRBV12-4 to TRBJ1-2; D not certain. CDR3 length equals 13 residues. V lost 3 bases and J 4 bases, leaving 9 bases between the germline ends. CDR3 region: CASSFREIYGYTF. CDR3 coding DNA: TGTGCCAGCAGTTTTCGAGAGATCTATGGCTACACCTTC.

The chain carries TRBV2 and TRBJ1-4, with unresolved D. Trimming pared 4 bases from V and 6 bases from J, leaving 21 bases between. CDR1 SNHLY and CDR2 FYNNEI come from the germline V gene. This CDR3 has 17 residues. This CDR3 reads CASSVSPEKASDEKLFF. CDR3 coding DNA: TGTGCCAGCAGTGTCTCTCCGGAAAAGGCCTCAGATGAAAAACTGTTTTTT.

The CDR3 spells CASSYSLEYETQYF. The CDR3 nucleotides read TGTGCCAGCAGTTACAGTTTGGAGTATGAGACCCAGTACTTC. This chain joins TRBV6-6 and TRBJ2-5; the D is unclear. The germline V and J ends were trimmed by 2 bases and 5 bases, with 12 bases remaining between them. This CDR3 spans 14 amino acids. Germline CDR1 MNHNY, CDR2 SVGAGI (reference sequence).

The table lists this clone with a few counts. This chain links TRBV7-9 with TRBJ2-2; 8 bases align to TRBD2. The trim removed 3 bases at V and 3 bases at J, leaving 6 bases unmatched. The germline CDR1 and CDR2 sequences are SEHNR and FQNEAQ (reference sequence). This CDR3 has 16 residues. CDR3 loop: CASSFRGGPDTGELFF. CDR3 nucleotide sequence: TGTGCCAGCAGCTTTCGCGGGGGGCCCGACACCGGGGAGCTGTTTTTT. Filled out from reference TRBV7-9 and TRBJ2-2, the complete variable domain reads DTGVSQNPRHKITKRGQNVTFRCDPISEHNRLYWYRQTLGQGPEFLTYFQNEAQLEKSRLLSDRFSAERPKGSFSTLEIQRTEQGDSAMYLCASSFRGGPDTGELFFGEGSRLTVL.

A few counts support this clone. The chain combines TRBV19 with TRBJ1-2; 9 bases agree with TRBD1. This CDR3 has 14 amino acids. V shed 7 bases, J shed 2 bases, and the junction held 5 bases outside the gene matches. Germline loops: CDR1 LNHDA, CDR2 SQIVND (reference sequence). CDR3 DNA: TGTGCCAGTAAGCTTGGACAGGGGAACTATGGCTACACCTTC. As protein: CASKLGQGNYGYTF. Looking up the rest from reference TRBV19 and TRBJ1-2 gives the full variable domain: DGGITQSPKYLFRKEGQNVTLSCEQNLNHDAMYWYRQDPGQGLRLIYYSQIVNDFQKGDIAEGYSVSREKKESFPLTVTSAQKNPTAFYLCASKLGQGNYGYTFGSGTRLTVV.

This clone appeared a few times. The DNA of the CDR3 is TGTGCCAGCAGCCGACAGGTCCTCACTGAAGCTTTCTTT. Encoded protein: CASSRQVLTEAFF. The chain carries TRBV9 and TRBJ1-1, with D perhaps TRBD1 (6 bases). CDR3 length: 13 residues. The ends were cut back, 4 bases at V and 4 bases at J, with 11 bases in the middle. CDR1 is SGDLS, CDR2 YYNGEE, per germline.

This chain uses TRBV30 with TRBJ2-1; TRBD1 agrees at 7 bases. Losses at the gene ends were 3 bases for V and 6 bases for J; bases not matched to a gene: 8. Per germline, CDR1 GTSNPN and CDR2 SVGIG (reference sequence). There are 14 residues in the CDR3. The CDR3: CAWSGTVVLNEQFF. CDR3 bases: TGTGCCTGGAGCGGGACAGTCGTACTCAATGAGCAGTTCTTC.

The V gene is TRBV18, the J gene TRBJ1-1; D gene ambiguous. Germline V lookup: CDR1 KGHSH, CDR2 LQKENI. The CDR3 is 14 amino acids. V shed 1 base and J shed 1 base, with 7 bases lying between them. CDR3 in DNA: TGTGCCAGCTCACCACAAGGCGGGAACACTGAAGCTTTCTTT. Translation: CASSPQGGNTEAFF.

This sequence joins TRBV29-1 and TRBJ1-5; TRBD1 matches 8 bases. The CDR3 runs 13 residues. J was trimmed by 5 bases and V by 7 bases; bases with no gene match: 7. The germline V gene encodes CDR1 SQVTM and CDR2 ANQGSEA. The CDR3 here is CSGKTGDDQPQHF. The CDR3 DNA reads as TGCAGCGGGAAGACAGGGGATGATCAGCCCCAGCATTTT.

The V call is TRBV6-5, the J call TRBJ1-1; D remains ambiguous. V was pared by 5 bases and J by 4 bases, with 11 bases between. The V gene's germline CDR1 is MNHEY and CDR2 SVGAGI. The CDR3 consists of 13 residues. The CDR3 DNA is TGTGCCAGCAGTCCGGTGCTGAGCACTGAAGCTTTCTTT. It is translated as CASSPVLSTEAFF.